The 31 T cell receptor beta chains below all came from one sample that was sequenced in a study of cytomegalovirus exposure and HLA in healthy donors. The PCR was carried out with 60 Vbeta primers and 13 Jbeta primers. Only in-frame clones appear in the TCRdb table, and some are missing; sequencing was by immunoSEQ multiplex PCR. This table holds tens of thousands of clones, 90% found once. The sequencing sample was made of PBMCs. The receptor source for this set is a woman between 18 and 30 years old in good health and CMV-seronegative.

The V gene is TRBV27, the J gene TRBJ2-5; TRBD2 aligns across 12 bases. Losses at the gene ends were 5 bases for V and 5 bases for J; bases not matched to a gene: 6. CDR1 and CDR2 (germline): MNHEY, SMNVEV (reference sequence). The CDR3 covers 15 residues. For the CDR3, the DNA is TGTGCCAGCAGTGCTAGCGGGAGGGCCTTTGAGACCCAGTACTTC. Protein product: CASSASGRAFETQYF.

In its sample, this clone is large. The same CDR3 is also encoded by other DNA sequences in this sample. In nucleotides, the CDR3 is TGCGCCAGCAGCTTGGGGCACTACTACGAGCAGTACTTC. Amino acid sequence: CASSLGHYYEQYF. V usage is TRBV5-1 and J usage is TRBJ2-7; D is unclear. V shed 0 bases and J shed 3 bases, with 7 bases lying between them. CDR1 and CDR2 (germline): SGHRS, YFSETQ. The CDR3 length is 13 residues.

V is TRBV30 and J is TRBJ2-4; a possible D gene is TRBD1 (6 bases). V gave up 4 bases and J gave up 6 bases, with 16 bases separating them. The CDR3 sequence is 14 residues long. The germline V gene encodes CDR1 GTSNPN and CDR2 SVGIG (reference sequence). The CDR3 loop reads CAWNQGFGGNIQYF. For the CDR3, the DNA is TGTGCCTGGAACCAGGGGTTTGGGGGAAACATTCAGTACTTC. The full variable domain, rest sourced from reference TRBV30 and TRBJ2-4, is SQTIHQWPATLVQPVGSPLSLECTVEGTSNPNLYWYRQAAGRGLQLLFYSVGIGQISSEVPQNLSASRPQDRQFILSSKKLLLSDSGFYLCAWNQGFGGNIQYFGAGTRLSVL.

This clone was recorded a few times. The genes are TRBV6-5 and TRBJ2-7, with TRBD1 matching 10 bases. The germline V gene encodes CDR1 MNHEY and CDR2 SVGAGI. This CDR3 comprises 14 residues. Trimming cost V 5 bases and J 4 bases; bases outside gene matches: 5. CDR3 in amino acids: CASSLRQGAYEQYF. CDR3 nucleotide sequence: TGTGCCAGCAGTCTACGACAGGGGGCGTACGAGCAGTACTTC.

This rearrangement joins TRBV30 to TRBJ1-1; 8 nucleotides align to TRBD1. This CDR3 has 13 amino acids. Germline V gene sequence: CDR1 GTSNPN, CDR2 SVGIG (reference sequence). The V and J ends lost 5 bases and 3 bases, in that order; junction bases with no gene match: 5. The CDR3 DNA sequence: TGTGCCTGGTCGACAGGGGCGGACACTGAAGCTTTCTTT. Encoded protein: CAWSTGADTEAFF.

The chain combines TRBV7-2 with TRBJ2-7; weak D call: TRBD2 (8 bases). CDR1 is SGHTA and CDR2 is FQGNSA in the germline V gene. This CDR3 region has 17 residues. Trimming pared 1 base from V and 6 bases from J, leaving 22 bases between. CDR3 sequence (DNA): TGTGCCAGCAGCTTAGTCGGGACAGTCCCAGCGGGAGCCGAGCAGTACTTC. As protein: CASSLVGTVPAGAEQYF. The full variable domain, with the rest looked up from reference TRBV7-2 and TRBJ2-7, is GAGVSQSPSNKVTEKGKDVELRCDPISGHTALYWYRQSLGQGLEFLIYFQGNSAPDKSGLPSDRFSAERTGGSVSTLTIQRTQQEDSAVYLCASSLVGTVPAGAEQYFGPGTRLTVT.

The CDR3 here is CASSSGLAETQYF. For the CDR3, the DNA is TGCGCCAGCAGCTCGGGACTAGCAGAGACCCAGTACTTC. V is TRBV5-1 and J is TRBJ2-5; TRBD2 matches 9 bases. The CDR3 loop spans 13 amino acids. Germline-derived CDR1 and CDR2 are SGHRS and YFSETQ. The J segment lost 4 bases and the V segment lost 3 bases, leaving 1 base of the junction unmatched.

The CDR3 nucleotides are TGTGCCAGCAGCTTATATACTAATCCGGATCAGCCCCAGCATTTT. Translated, it gives CASSLYTNPDQPQHF. The gene calls are TRBV7-2 and TRBJ1-5; no firm D call. Germline V gene data show CDR1 as SGHTA and CDR2 as FQGNSA. Deletions cut 2 bases from V and 5 bases from J, with 13 bases between. The CDR3 has 15 residues.

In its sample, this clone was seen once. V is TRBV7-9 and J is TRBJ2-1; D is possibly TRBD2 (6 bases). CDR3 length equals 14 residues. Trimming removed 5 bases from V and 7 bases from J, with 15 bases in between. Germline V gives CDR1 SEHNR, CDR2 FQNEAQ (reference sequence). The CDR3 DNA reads TGTGCCAGCAGCCCGTCCAGCGGGTATAATGAGCAGTTCTTC. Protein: CASSPSSGYNEQFF.

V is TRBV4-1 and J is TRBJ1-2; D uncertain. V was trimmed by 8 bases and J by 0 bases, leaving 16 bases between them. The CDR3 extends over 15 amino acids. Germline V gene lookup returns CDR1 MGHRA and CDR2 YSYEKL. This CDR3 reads CASGVGGRTNYGYTF. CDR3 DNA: TGCGCCAGCGGGGTAGGAGGCAGGACTAACTATGGCTACACCTTC.

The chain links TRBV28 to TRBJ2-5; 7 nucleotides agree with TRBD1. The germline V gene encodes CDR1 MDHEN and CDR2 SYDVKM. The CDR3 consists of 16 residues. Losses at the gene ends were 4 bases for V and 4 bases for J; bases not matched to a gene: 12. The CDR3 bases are TGTGCCAGCAGTTACAGGACAGGCAGGGCTCGAGAGACCCAGTACTTC. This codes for CASSYRTGRARETQYF.

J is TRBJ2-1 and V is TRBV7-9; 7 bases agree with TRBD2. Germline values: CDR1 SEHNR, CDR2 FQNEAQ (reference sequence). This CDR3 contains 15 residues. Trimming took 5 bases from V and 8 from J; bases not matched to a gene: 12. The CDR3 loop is CASSLMGGSNYEQFF. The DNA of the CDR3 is TGTGCCAGCAGCCTGATGGGGGGGAGTAACTATGAGCAGTTCTTC.

The CDR3 DNA reads as TGCGCCAGCAGCCCCACCGGGGGAAACACCATATATTTT. The encoded protein is CASSPTGGNTIYF. The V gene is TRBV5-1, the J gene TRBJ1-3, with unresolved D. CDR3 length equals 13 residues. Per germline, CDR1 SGHRS and CDR2 YFSETQ. Deletions cut 4 bases from V and 4 bases from J, with 9 bases between.

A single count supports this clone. The CDR3 DNA sequence: TGTGCTAGTGGTAAGGGACAGATTCAAGAGACCCAGTACTTC. Translation: CASGKGQIQETQYF. The chain carries TRBV12-5 and TRBJ2-5, with 7 bases that match TRBD1. This CDR3 comprises 14 residues. The ends lost 5 bases at V and 2 bases at J; junction bases unmatched: 5. Germline CDR1 reads LGHNT; CDR2 reads FRNRAP.

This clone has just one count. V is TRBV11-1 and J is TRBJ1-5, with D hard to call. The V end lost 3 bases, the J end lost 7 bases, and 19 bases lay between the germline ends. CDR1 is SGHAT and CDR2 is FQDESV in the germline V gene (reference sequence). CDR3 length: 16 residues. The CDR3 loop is CASSFPQRLRQQPQHF. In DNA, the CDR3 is TGTGCCAGCAGCTTCCCGCAGCGGTTAAGGCAGCAGCCCCAGCATTTT.

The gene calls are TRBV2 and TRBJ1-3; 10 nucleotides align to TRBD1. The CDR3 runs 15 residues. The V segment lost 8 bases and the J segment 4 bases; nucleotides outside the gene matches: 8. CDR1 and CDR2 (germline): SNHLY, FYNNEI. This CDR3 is CASGTGVMEGNTIYF. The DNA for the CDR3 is TGTGCCAGCGGGACAGGGGTTATGGAAGGAAACACCATATATTTT.

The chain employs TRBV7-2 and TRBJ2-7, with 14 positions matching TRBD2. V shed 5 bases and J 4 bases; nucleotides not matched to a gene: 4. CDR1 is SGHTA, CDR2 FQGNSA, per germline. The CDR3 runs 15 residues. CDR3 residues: CASSPGLAGVYEQYF. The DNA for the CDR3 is TGTGCCAGCAGCCCGGGACTAGCGGGAGTGTACGAGCAGTACTTC.

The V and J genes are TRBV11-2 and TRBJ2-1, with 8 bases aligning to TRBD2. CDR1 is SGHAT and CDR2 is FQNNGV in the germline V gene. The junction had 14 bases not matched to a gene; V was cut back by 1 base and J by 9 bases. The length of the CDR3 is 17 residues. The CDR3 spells CASSLAGLAGNVLEQFF. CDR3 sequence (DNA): TGTGCCAGCAGCTTAGCTGGGCTAGCGGGTAACGTACTTGAGCAGTTCTTC.

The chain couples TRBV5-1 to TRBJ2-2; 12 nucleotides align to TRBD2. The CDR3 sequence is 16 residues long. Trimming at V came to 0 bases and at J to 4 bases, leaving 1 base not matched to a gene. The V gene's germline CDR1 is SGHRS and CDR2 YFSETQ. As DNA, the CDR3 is TGCGCCAGCAGCTTGGCTAGCGGGAGGGCCACCGGGGAGCTGTTTTTT. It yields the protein CASSLASGRATGELFF. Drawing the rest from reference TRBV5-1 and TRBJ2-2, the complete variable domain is KAGVTQTPRYLIKTRGQQVTLSCSPISGHRSVSWYQQTPGQGLQFLFEYFSETQRNKGNFPGRFSGRQFSNSRSEMNVSTLELGDSALYLCASSLASGRATGELFFGEGSRLTVL.

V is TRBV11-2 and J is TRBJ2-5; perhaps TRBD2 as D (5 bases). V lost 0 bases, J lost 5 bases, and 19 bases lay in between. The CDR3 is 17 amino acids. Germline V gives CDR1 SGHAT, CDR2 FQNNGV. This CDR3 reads CASSLDPPGGSRETQYF. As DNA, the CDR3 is TGTGCCAGCAGCTTAGATCCACCCGGAGGATCGCGCGAGACCCAGTACTTC.

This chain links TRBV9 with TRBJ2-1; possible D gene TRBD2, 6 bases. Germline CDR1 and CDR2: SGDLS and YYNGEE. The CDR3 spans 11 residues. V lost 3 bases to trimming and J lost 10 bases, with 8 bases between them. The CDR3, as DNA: TGTGCCAGCAGCGAACGGGGGGAGCAGTTCTTC. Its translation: CASSERGEQFF.

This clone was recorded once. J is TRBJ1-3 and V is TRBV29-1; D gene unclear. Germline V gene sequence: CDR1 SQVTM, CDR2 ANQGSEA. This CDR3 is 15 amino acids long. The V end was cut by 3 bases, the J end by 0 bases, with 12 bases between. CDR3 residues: CSVEVNTHSGNTIYF. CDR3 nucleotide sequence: TGCAGCGTTGAGGTAAACACACACTCTGGAAACACCATATATTTT.

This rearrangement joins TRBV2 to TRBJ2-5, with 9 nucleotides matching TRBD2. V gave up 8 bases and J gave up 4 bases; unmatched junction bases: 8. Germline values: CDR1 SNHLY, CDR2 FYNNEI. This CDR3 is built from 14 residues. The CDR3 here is CASAAGGRGETQYF. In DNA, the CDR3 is TGTGCCAGCGCAGCGGGGGGCCGAGGAGAGACCCAGTACTTC.

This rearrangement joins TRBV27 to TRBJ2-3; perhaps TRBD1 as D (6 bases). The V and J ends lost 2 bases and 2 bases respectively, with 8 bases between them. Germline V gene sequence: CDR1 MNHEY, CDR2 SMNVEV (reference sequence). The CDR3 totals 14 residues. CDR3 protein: CASSLDRITDTQYF. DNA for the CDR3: TGTGCCAGCAGTTTAGACAGGATCACAGATACGCAGTATTTT.

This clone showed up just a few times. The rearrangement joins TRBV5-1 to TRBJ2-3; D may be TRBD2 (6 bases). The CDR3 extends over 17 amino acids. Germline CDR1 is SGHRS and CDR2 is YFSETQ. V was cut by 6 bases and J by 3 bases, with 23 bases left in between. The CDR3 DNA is TGCGCCAGCAACCGAGGGTCGGGGGTGGTTGGGACAGATACGCAGTATTTT. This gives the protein CASNRGSGVVGTDTQYF. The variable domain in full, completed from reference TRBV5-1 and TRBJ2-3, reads KAGVTQTPRYLIKTRGQQVTLSCSPISGHRSVSWYQQTPGQGLQFLFEYFSETQRNKGNFPGRFSGRQFSNSRSEMNVSTLELGDSALYLCASNRGSGVVGTDTQYFGPGTRLTVL.

The CDR3 is CASSLVGGPEETQYF. The CDR3 DNA follows: TGTGCCAGCAGCTTAGTTGGAGGCCCCGAAGAGACCCAGTACTTC. The rearrangement links TRBV7-2 to TRBJ2-5; TRBD2 is a possible D gene (5 bases). The germline V gene has CDR1 SGHTA and CDR2 FQGNSA. V gave up 1 base and J gave up 3 bases, with 12 bases separating them. This CDR3 has 15 residues.

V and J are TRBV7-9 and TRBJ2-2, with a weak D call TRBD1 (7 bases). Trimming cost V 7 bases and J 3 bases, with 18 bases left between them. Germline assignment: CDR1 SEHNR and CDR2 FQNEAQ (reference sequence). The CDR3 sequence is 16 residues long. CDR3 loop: CASNRQGGGYTGELFF. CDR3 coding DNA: TGTGCCAGCAATCGACAGGGTGGAGGGTACACCGGGGAGCTGTTTTTT. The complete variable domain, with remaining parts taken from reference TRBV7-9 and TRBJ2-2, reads DTGVSQNPRHKITKRGQNVTFRCDPISEHNRLYWYRQTLGQGPEFLTYFQNEAQLEKSRLLSDRFSAERPKGSFSTLEIQRTEQGDSAMYLCASNRQGGGYTGELFFGEGSRLTVL.

The CDR3 spells CASSVRGYGYTF. The CDR3 nucleotides are TGTGCCAGCAGTGTACGCGGCTATGGCTACACCTTC. The V gene is TRBV2, the J gene TRBJ1-2, with D uncertain. There are 12 residues in the CDR3. Per the germline V gene, CDR1 is SNHLY and CDR2 is FYNNEI. V was cut by 4 bases and J by 4 bases, with 7 bases left in between.

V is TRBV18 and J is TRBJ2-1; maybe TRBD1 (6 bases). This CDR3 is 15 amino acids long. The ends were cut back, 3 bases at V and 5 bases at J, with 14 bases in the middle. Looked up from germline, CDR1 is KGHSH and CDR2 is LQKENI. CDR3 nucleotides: TGTGCCAGCTCACCTACCGGGACACCAAACAATGAGCAGTTCTTC. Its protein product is CASSPTGTPNNEQFF.

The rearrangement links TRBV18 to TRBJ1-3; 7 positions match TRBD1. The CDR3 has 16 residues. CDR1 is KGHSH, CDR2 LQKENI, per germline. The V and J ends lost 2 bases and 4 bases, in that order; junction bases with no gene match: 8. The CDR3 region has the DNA TGTGCCAGCTCACCAACAGGGGCGGCGAACGGAAACACCATATATTTT. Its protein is CASSPTGAANGNTIYF.

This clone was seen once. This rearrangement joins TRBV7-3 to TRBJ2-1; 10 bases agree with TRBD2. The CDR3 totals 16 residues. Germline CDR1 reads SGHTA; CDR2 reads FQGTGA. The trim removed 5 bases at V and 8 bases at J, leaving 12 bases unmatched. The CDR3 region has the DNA TGTGCCAGCAGCCAGGGTACGGGACTAGCGATAGATGAGCAGTTCTTC. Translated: CASSQGTGLAIDEQFF.